This T cell receptor (beta chain) was found in a study of blood T cell repertoires in COVID-19. Per the study methods: Cell counts per sample came from amplifying reference gene primers. Sequencing was performed with immunoSEQ multiplex PCR; in TCRdb, only in-frame clones are kept and a portion is missing. V and J calls and clone size are given by that table; D and trimming were obtained from the DNA. The data contain around 180,000 clones, approximately 85% of them singletons. The CDR3 length is 14 residues. The V and J ends lost 3 bases and 7 bases respectively, with 15 bases between them. Germline V gene sequence: CDR1 KGHSH, CDR2 LQKENI.

This chain connects TRBV18 to TRBJ1-2; D is ambiguous. Sequencing input: peripheral blood. The origin of this receptor is an elderly woman with acute or convalescent COVID-19. The CDR3 bases are TGTGCCAGCTCACCTCAGTGGATGCGGTCTGGCTACACCTTC. Its protein product is CASSPQWMRSGYTF. The full variable domain, with the rest looked up from reference TRBV18 and TRBJ1-2, is NAGVMQNPRHLVRRRGQEARLRCSPMKGHSHVYWYRQLPEEGLKFMVYLQKENIIDESGMPKERFSAEFPKEGPSILRIQQVVRGDSAAYFCASSPQWMRSGYTFGSGTRLTVV.